Listed below are T cell receptor beta chains from one sample, sequenced in a study of blood T cell repertoires in COVID-19. Using immunoSEQ multiplex PCR, the repertoire was profiled, and TCRdb retains in-frame clones only, with some absent. The table lists roughly 150,000 clones, more than 75% of them singletons. Sequenced input: peripheral blood. All receptors come from a man between 60 and 70 years old with active or convalescent COVID-19. Both conserved end residues are part of each CDR3. The D gene is left open where the match is weak. Part of the rows lack a size; the others show once, few, many or a class for expanded clones.

D	V	size	J	CDR3	DNA
-	TRBV19	-	TRBJ1-2	CASTEGYNYGYTF	TGTGCCAGTACGGAGGGCTACAACTATGGCTACACCTTC
-	TRBV29-1	-	TRBJ1-1	CSVRIVNTEAFF	TGCAGCGTACGAATAGTGAACACTGAAGCTTTCTTT
TRBD2	TRBV3-1/TRBV3-2	-	TRBJ2-5	CASSQDRPSGPRAQYF	TGTGCCAGCAGCCAAGATCGGCCTAGCGGGCCGCGAGCCCAGTACTTC
TRBD1	TRBV10-3	-	TRBJ2-3	CAIRTGGSTDTQYF	TGTGCCATCAGGACAGGGGGAAGCACAGATACGCAGTATTTT
-	TRBV7-9	-	TRBJ1-4	CASSLIASGGSEKLFF	TGTGCCAGCAGCTTAATTGCGTCAGGAGGGAGTGAAAAACTGTTTTTT
-	TRBV5-4	-	TRBJ2-3	CASSYLLNPSTDTQYF	TGTGCCAGCAGTTACCTACTGAACCCTAGCACAGATACGCAGTATTTT
-	TRBV4-1	-	TRBJ2-7	CASSQEAGSPYEQYF	TGCGCCAGCAGCCAAGAGGCAGGATCACCCTACGAGCAGTACTTC
-	TRBV6-6	-	TRBJ2-7	CASSSQGFAYEQYF	TGTGCCAGCAGTTCCCAGGGTTTTGCCTACGAGCAGTACTTC
-	TRBV7-9	-	TRBJ1-2	CASSVGGYGYTF	TGTGCCAGCAGCGTGGGAGGCTATGGCTACACCTTC
TRBD1	TRBV3-1/TRBV3-2	few	TRBJ1-2	CASSLYRGRNYGYTF	TGTGCCAGCAGTCTGTACAGGGGGCGCAACTATGGCTACACCTTC
TRBD1	TRBV27	-	TRBJ1-2	CASSSTGQTYGYTF	TGTGCCAGCAGTTCCACGGGACAGACCTATGGCTACACCTTC
-	TRBV18	-	TRBJ1-6	CASSPPFDNSPLHF	TGTGCCAGCTCACCACCTTTCGATAATTCACCCCTCCACTTT
TRBD2	TRBV10-3	-	TRBJ2-1	CATSAGGGSSDEQFF	TGTGCCACCAGTGCGGGCGGGGGGAGCTCGGATGAGCAGTTCTTC
-	TRBV6-6	once	TRBJ1-2	CASGSDSLDYGYTF	TGTGCCAGCGGTTCGGACAGTCTGGACTATGGCTACACCTTC
TRBD2	TRBV3-1/TRBV3-2	-	TRBJ2-7	CASMGRSGTTYEQYF	TGTGCCAGCATGGGTCGGAGCGGGACGACCTACGAGCAGTACTTC
TRBD2	TRBV5-1	-	TRBJ2-7	CASSDPGLAESYEQYF	TGCGCCAGCAGCGACCCGGGACTAGCGGAGTCCTACGAGCAGTACTTC
TRBD2	TRBV5-4	-	TRBJ2-3	CASSLGTSGGALDTQYF	TGTGCCAGCAGCCTAGGGACTAGCGGGGGGGCCCTAGATACGCAGTATTTT
-	TRBV3-1/TRBV3-2	-	TRBJ2-5	CASSQDLPGHPRAETQYF	TGTGCCAGCAGCCAAGATTTGCCGGGACATCCCCGGGCAGAGACCCAGTACTTC
-	TRBV7-2	-	TRBJ1-5	CASSYNSNQPQHF	TGTGCCAGCAGCTATAATAGCAATCAGCCCCAGCATTTT
-	TRBV7-9	once	TRBJ2-7	CASSLQGYEQYF	TGTGCCAGCAGCCTACAGGGCTACGAGCAGTACTTC
-	TRBV7-8	-	TRBJ2-7	CASSPLGRSYEQYF	TGTGCCAGCAGCCCCTTGGGGCGGTCCTACGAGCAGTACTTC
-	TRBV28	-	TRBJ1-2	CASHRSGGNSYTF	TGTGCCAGCCATAGATCAGGAGGGAACAGCTACACCTTC
-	TRBV19	-	TRBJ1-3	CASRTGDNSGNTIYF	TGTGCCAGTCGAACAGGTGACAACTCTGGAAACACCATATATTTT
-	TRBV6-5	-	TRBJ2-1	CATWGGYGEQFF	TGTGCCACCTGGGGGGGCTATGGTGAGCAGTTCTTC
TRBD2	TRBV7-2	-	TRBJ2-1	CASSLAGGQFF	TGTGCCAGCAGCTTGGCGGGAGGGCAGTTCTTC
-	TRBV3-1/TRBV3-2	-	TRBJ1-6	CASSQGSQGNSPLHF	TGTGCCAGCAGCCAAGGGTCGCAGGGCAATTCACCCCTCCACTTT
-	TRBV29-1	-	TRBJ2-1	CSAQLSGNEQFF	TGCAGCGCCCAGTTAAGTGGCAATGAGCAGTTCTTC
TRBD1	TRBV19	-	TRBJ1-4	CASSSTGQGTNEKLFF	TGTGCCAGTAGTAGTACCGGACAGGGTACTAATGAAAAACTGTTTTTT
-	TRBV10-1	-	TRBJ1-2	CASSQQGTYGYTF	TGCGCCAGCAGTCAACAGGGCACCTATGGCTACACCTTC
TRBD2	TRBV7-2	-	TRBJ2-1	CASSGTTSFGEQFF	TGTGCCAGCAGCGGAACGACTAGCTTTGGTGAGCAGTTCTTC
TRBD1	TRBV27	-	TRBJ1-6	CASSSDRLNSPLHF	TGTGCCAGCAGTTCGGACAGGTTGAATTCACCCCTCCACTTT
TRBD1	TRBV9	-	TRBJ1-3	CASSAAGQYSGNTIYF	TGTGCCAGCAGCGCTGCGGGACAGTACTCTGGAAACACCATATATTTT
TRBD2	TRBV10-3	-	TRBJ2-7	CAISIEPSGRGEQYF	TGTGCCATCAGTATCGAGCCTAGCGGGAGAGGGGAGCAGTACTTC
TRBD2	TRBV3-1/TRBV3-2	-	TRBJ2-2	CASSQPRLAGGPSGELFF	TGTGCCAGCAGCCAACCAAGATTAGCGGGGGGGCCGAGCGGGGAGCTGTTTTTT
TRBD1	TRBV18	-	TRBJ1-5	CASSPRTGGVQPQHF	TGTGCCAGCTCACCGAGGACAGGGGGCGTACAGCCCCAGCATTTT
TRBD1	TRBV18	once	TRBJ1-1	CASSLAPGQGARTEAFF	TGTGCCAGCTCCCTAGCCCCAGGGCAGGGGGCAAGAACTGAAGCTTTCTTT
TRBD1	TRBV18	-	TRBJ2-4	CASSTRQGVDIQYF	TGTGCCAGCTCAACAAGACAGGGAGTCGACATTCAGTACTTC
-	TRBV18	-	TRBJ1-2	CASSPPGDYGYTF	TGTGCCAGCTCACCACCGGGCGACTATGGCTACACCTTC
-	TRBV12-3/TRBV12-4	-	TRBJ1-2	CASSLDTNYGYTF	TGTGCCAGCAGTCTCGATACAAACTATGGCTACACCTTC
TRBD1	TRBV9	-	TRBJ2-2	CASSVDGQGFSGELFF	TGTGCCAGCAGCGTAGACGGACAGGGCTTTTCCGGGGAGCTGTTTTTT
-	TRBV7-9	-	TRBJ2-5	CASSHSAVQETQYF	TGTGCCAGCAGCCACTCAGCGGTCCAAGAGACCCAGTACTTC
-	TRBV4-2	-	TRBJ2-7	CASSQDGGGVKSYEQYF	TGTGCCAGCAGCCAAGATGGCGGCGGGGTCAAATCCTACGAGCAGTACTTC
TRBD1	TRBV3-1/TRBV3-2	-	TRBJ1-1	CASRKEQGTGTEAFF	TGTGCCAGCAGGAAGGAACAGGGGACGGGCACTGAAGCTTTCTTT
-	TRBV6-5	-	TRBJ2-2	CASSYGPDTGELFF	TGTGCCAGCAGTTACGGGCCCGACACCGGGGAGCTGTTTTTT
-	TRBV19	-	TRBJ1-5	CASTSRGPQHF	TGTGCCAGTACCTCCAGGGGGCCCCAGCATTTT
TRBD1	TRBV18	-	TRBJ1-1	CASSPDRGIGTEAFF	TGTGCCAGCTCACCGGACAGGGGGATTGGCACTGAAGCTTTCTTT
-	TRBV5-4	-	TRBJ2-2	CASSPSSTGELFF	TGTGCCAGCAGCCCCAGTTCCACCGGGGAGCTGTTTTTT
-	TRBV10-1	-	TRBJ1-2	CASSESYEGTGYTF	TGCGCCAGCAGTGAGTCTTATGAGGGAACTGGCTACACCTTC
TRBD2	TRBV18	-	TRBJ2-7	CASSPGGWTSAYYEQYF	TGTGCCAGCTCACCCGGCGGTTGGACTAGCGCATACTACGAGCAGTACTTC
-	TRBV15	few	TRBJ2-7	CATSRDSGTWLNEQYF	TGTGCCACCAGCAGAGATTCGGGGACTTGGTTGAACGAGCAGTACTTC
TRBD2	TRBV6-5	once	TRBJ2-1	CASSRGGFSYNEQFF	TGTGCCAGCAGTCGCGGGGGTTTCTCCTACAATGAGCAGTTCTTC
-	TRBV12-3/TRBV12-4	-	TRBJ1-2	CASSLEADGYTF	TGTGCCAGCAGTTTAGAGGCGGATGGCTACACCTTC
TRBD1	TRBV19	-	TRBJ2-5	CASSTDRSYSETQYF	TGTGCCAGTAGTACGGACAGGAGCTATTCAGAGACCCAGTACTTC
-	TRBV15	-	TRBJ1-1	CATSRDGRNTEAFF	TGTGCCACCAGCAGAGACGGGAGGAACACTGAAGCTTTCTTT
TRBD1	TRBV19	-	TRBJ2-1	CASKVVTEDREFF	TGTGCCTCCAAAGTGGTAACTGAGGACAGGGAGTTCTTC
TRBD1	TRBV6-1	-	TRBJ2-7	CASSEEGTGTREQYF	TGTGCCAGCAGTGAAGAAGGGACAGGGACGCGCGAGCAGTACTTC
TRBD1	TRBV2	-	TRBJ2-6	CAGGQGASGANVLTF	TGTGCCGGGGGACAGGGGGCGTCTGGGGCCAACGTCCTGACTTTC
-	TRBV5-1	-	TRBJ1-6	CASGANSRVNSPLHF	TGCGCCAGCGGGGCGAACAGCAGGGTGAATTCACCCCTCCACTTT
-	TRBV5-8	few	TRBJ1-1	CASSSRVANTEAFF	TGTGCCAGCAGCTCCCGGGTGGCGAACACTGAAGCTTTCTTT